This T cell receptor beta chain originates from a study of OX40 agonist ivuxolimab in advanced cancers. The assay was immunoSEQ multiplex PCR, and TCRdb's table has in-frame clones only and misses some. The sample shows about 67,000 clones, approximately 82% of them seen only once. This CDR3 has 12 amino acids. V was cut by 6 bases and J by 8 bases, with 13 bases left in between. CDR1 is MDHEN, CDR2 SYDVKM, per germline. The sequenced sample was CD4+ or CD8+ T cells sorted from blood, obtained in a trial of the OX40 agonist ivuxolimab. The chain carries TRBV28 and TRBJ1-2, with unresolved D. The TCR comes from an adult with an advanced solid tumor such as melanoma, head and neck, liver or kidney cancer. Written as DNA, the CDR3 is TGTGCCAGCAGACTCGGTCTCTCAGGCTACACCTTC. It is translated as CASRLGLSGYTF.